The next 5 T cell receptor beta chains were all read from a single sample in a study of beta chain features in type 1 diabetes. Expressed TCRB transcripts were sequenced because the entire RNA isolate underwent reverse transcription. Libraries were prepared by immunoSEQ multiplex PCR; TCRdb keeps only in-frame clonotypes and omits some of them. The sample contains some 500,000 clones, over 9.5% of which appear only once. The sample taken for sequencing was naive CD4+ T cells from blood. These receptors were taken from a woman aged 18 to 35 in good health.

V is TRBV2 and J is TRBJ2-1; no clear D. The CDR3 has 11 amino acids. CDR1 is SNHLY, CDR2 FYNNEI, per germline. The V gene lost 3 bases and the J gene lost 7 bases, with 4 bases spanning the gap. The CDR3 nucleotides read TGTGCCAGCAGTGATGAAAATGAGCAGTTCTTC. Its protein is CASSDENEQFF.

This clone has only a few counts. This rearrangement joins TRBV14 to TRBJ2-3; 8 nucleotides match TRBD2. Germline CDR1 reads SGHDN; CDR2 reads FVKESK. The CDR3 loop spans 16 amino acids. The V and J ends lost 1 base and 9 bases, in that order; junction bases with no gene match: 12. The CDR3: CASSQGSGIQRRTQYF. The CDR3 bases are TGTGCCAGCAGCCAAGGTAGCGGGATTCAGCGACGGACGCAGTATTTT.

This clone has more than one count but fewer than ten. The chain employs TRBV29-1 and TRBJ1-1; tentative D call: TRBD1 (6 bases). CDR1 is SQVTM, CDR2 ANQGSEA, per germline. V was clipped by 3 bases and J by 5 bases, with 13 bases between them. The CDR3 length is 13 residues. CDR3 sequence reads: CSVDWGGRTEAFF. The CDR3 DNA reads TGCAGCGTTGATTGGGGGGGCAGGACTGAAGCTTTCTTT.

This chain connects TRBV7-6 to TRBJ2-3; D unclear. Trimming took off 6 bases at V and 11 bases at J, with 12 bases between the two ends. CDR1 is SGHVS, CDR2 FNYEAQ, per germline. The CDR3 is 11 residues long. The chain's CDR3 is CASSPGSRQYF. The CDR3 bases are TGTGCCAGCAGTCCCGGCAGTCGGCAGTATTTT.

This clone turned up a few times. The chain uses TRBV7-9 and TRBJ1-1, with D maybe TRBD1 (6 bases). This CDR3 has 14 residues. Germline V lookup: CDR1 SEHNR, CDR2 FQNEAQ (reference sequence). The V end was cut by 5 bases, the J end by 7 bases, with 17 bases between. In DNA, the CDR3 is TGTGCCAGCAGCCTAGACGGACAGAGACATGAAGCTTTCTTT. This sequence encodes CASSLDGQRHEAFF.